These 30 T cell receptor beta chains share one sample of origin, sequenced in a study of blood T cells in healthy people across ages. A sample-barcoded 5' primer and a J-beta primer mix were used in a second PCR of roughly 7 to 12 cycles. MiXCR, applied by TCRdb to the 5' RACE reads, yields one record per CDR3 protein. Of about 730,000 distinct CDR3 sequences in the sample, around 40% were seen once. Sequencing used blood. These receptors were collected from a woman in her sixties or seventies in good health.

The J gene is TRBJ2-1, the V gene TRBV28; 10 bases agree with TRBD2. The assigned J gene may be wrong: the sequence end matches TRBJ2-7 better. The CDR3 sequence is 22 residues long. Looked up from germline, CDR1 is MDHEN and CDR2 is SYDVKM. CDR3 amino acids: CASSIRPRGEVKREGKYNEQYF. The CDR3 DNA is TGTGCCAGCAGTATAAGGCCCAGGGGAGAGGTAAAGCGGGAGGGAAAATACAATGAGCAGTACTTC.

V is TRBV14 and J is TRBJ2-3, with 14 positions matching TRBD2. Germline CDR1 is SGHDN and CDR2 is FVKESK. CDR3 size: 18 residues. V was clipped by 1 base and J by 3 bases; unmatched bases: 6. The CDR3 DNA is TGTGCCAGCAGCCAAGGTGGGACTAGCGGGGGCGGAACAGATACGCAGTATTTT. This sequence encodes CASSQGGTSGGGTDTQYF.

This chain joins TRBV29-1 and TRBJ2-7; D is possibly TRBD1 or TRBD2 (6 bases each). The V end was cut by 4 bases, the J end by 3 bases, with 13 bases between. This CDR3 region has 13 residues. Germline assignment: CDR1 SQVTM and CDR2 ANQGSEA. The CDR3 nucleotides read TGCAGCGTTGTAGGAGGGGGTGGCTACGAGCAGTACTTC. As protein: CSVVGGGGYEQYF.

Concerning this clonotype: A much larger clone is a single base away; this may be a read error. The V call is TRBV27, the J call TRBJ2-1; D not certain. The CDR3 covers 13 residues. Trimming shortened V by 3 bases and J by 10 bases, and 13 bases separated the two germline ends. Germline CDR1 reads MNHEY; CDR2 reads SMNVEV (reference sequence). The CDR3 sequence: CASSLRSSYEQFF. The CDR3 DNA reads TGTGCCAGCAGTTTGCGTAGCTCCTACGAGCAGTTCTTC.

In regard to this clonotype: The junction departs from the called germline gene at one end, perhaps through a read error. The CDR3 nucleotides are TGTGCCAGCTCACCGGAGAGTCTGTACAGGGGGGTTCGGGGGACCAAGTACTTC. The encoded protein is CASSPESLYRGVRGTKYF. The rearrangement uses TRBV18 and TRBJ2-5; 8 bases are a match to TRBD1. CDR1 and CDR2 from the germline V gene are KGHSH and LQKENI. CDR3 length equals 18 residues.

The chain employs TRBV3-1 and TRBJ2-5, with 7 bases that match TRBD2. The CDR3 extends over 17 amino acids. V lost 4 bases, J lost 0 bases, and 11 bases stayed unmatched. In germline, CDR1 is LGHDT, CDR2 YNNKEL (reference sequence). The CDR3: CASSPPRERDYQETQYF. In nucleotides, the CDR3 is TGTGCCAGCAGCCCCCCTCGGGAGCGGGATTACCAAGAGACCCAGTACTTC.

On this clonotype itself: A much larger clone lies a single base off, so this may be a read error. The V and J genes are TRBV15 and TRBJ2-5; D is undetermined. The V end lost 2 bases, the J end lost 11 bases, and 12 bases lay between the germline ends. CDR3 length: 12 residues. Per germline, CDR1 LNHNV and CDR2 YYDKDF (reference sequence). CDR3 in amino acids: CATSRIYNEQYF. CDR3 DNA sequence: TGTGCCACCAGCAGAATCTACAATGAGCAGTACTTC.

This clonotype was observed a few times. This chain uses TRBV25-1 with TRBJ1-5; D not resolved. Germline CDR1 is MGHDK and CDR2 is SYGVNS. V lost 2 bases to trimming and J lost 7 bases, with 9 bases between them. The length of the CDR3 is 13 residues. The CDR3, as DNA: TGTGCCAGCAGTGAAGGGGATAACCAGCCCCAGCATTTT. This gives the protein CASSEGDNQPQHF.

The chain uses TRBV5-6 and TRBJ1-1; D is ambiguous. The germline gives CDR1 SGHDT, CDR2 YYEEEE. The V end lost 1 base, the J end lost 8 bases, and 9 bases lay between the germline ends. The CDR3 covers 12 residues. CDR3 loop: CASSLFGGEAFF. The DNA for the CDR3 is TGTGCCAGCAGCTTGTTTGGAGGCGAAGCTTTCTTT.

Concerning this clonotype: A read error is possible here, since a much larger clone lies one base away. The J gene is TRBJ2-7, the V gene TRBV20-1, with TRBD1 identical over 10 bases. V shed 4 bases and J 7 bases; nucleotides not matched to a gene: 13. Germline assignment: CDR1 DFQATT and CDR2 SNEGSKA (reference sequence). The CDR3 loop spans 15 amino acids. CDR3 bases: TGCAGTGCTACGCCAGACAGGGGGCGAACGGATGAGCAGTACTTC. Its protein product is CSATPDRGRTDEQYF.

This clonotype appeared a few times. This chain uses TRBV5-1 with TRBJ2-7; maybe TRBD2 (5 bases). CDR3 size: 15 residues. In germline, CDR1 is SGHRS, CDR2 YFSETQ. Trimming cost V 5 bases and J 1 base, with 16 bases left between them. The CDR3 region has the DNA TGCGCCAGCAGAACGAGGGAGCTCCCTTCCTACGAGCAGTACTTC. Translated, it gives CASRTRELPSYEQYF.

This clonotype was counted only a few times. CDR3 sequence reads: CASSLAAYPSRDTQYF. The CDR3 DNA reads as TGCGCCAGCAGCTTGGCGGCCTACCCTTCGAGAGATACGCAGTATTTT. V is TRBV5-1 and J is TRBJ2-3; D unclear. CDR1 SGHRS and CDR2 YFSETQ come from the germline V gene. The CDR3 is 16 amino acids. Trimming pared 0 bases from V and 5 bases from J, leaving 16 bases between.

The chain carries TRBV7-2 and TRBJ2-7, with D perhaps matching TRBD1 or TRBD2 (5 bases each). V was shortened by 5 bases and J by 6 bases, with 14 bases between the two germline ends. The germline CDR1 and CDR2 sequences are SGHTA and FQGNSA. CDR3 length: 13 amino acids. Here the CDR3 DNA reads TGTGCCAGCAGCCACATTGTGGGACGCGAGCAGTACTTC. Residues: CASSHIVGREQYF. The whole variable domain, remainder taken from reference TRBV7-2 and TRBJ2-7, is GAGVSQSPSNKVTEKGKDVELRCDPISGHTALYWYRQSLGQGLEFLIYFQGNSAPDKSGLPSDRFSAERTGGSVSTLTIQRTQQEDSAVYLCASSHIVGREQYFGPGTRLTVT.

This clonotype appeared once. The chain joins TRBV28 to TRBJ2-1, with D possibly TRBD2 on 6 matching bases. The assigned J gene may be wrong: the sequence end matches TRBJ2-7 better. This CDR3 has 22 amino acids. The germline CDR1 and CDR2 sequences are MDHEN and SYDVKM. CDR3 loop: CASSFGAWDFRRGRSSYNEQYF. The CDR3 coding sequence is TGTGCCAGCAGTTTTGGGGCCTGGGACTTCAGGAGGGGTAGGAGCTCCTACAATGAGCAGTACTTC.

The chain recombines TRBV7-9 with TRBJ2-3; either TRBD1 or TRBD2 may supply D (7 bases each). The V end lost 5 bases, the J end lost 6 bases, and 18 bases lay between the germline ends. The germline V gene encodes CDR1 SEHNR and CDR2 FQNEAQ (reference sequence). This CDR3 has 15 residues. The CDR3 protein is CASSILTGRVDTQYF. DNA for the CDR3: TGTGCCAGCAGCATACTGACAGGGAGGGTCGATACGCAGTATTTT.

This clonotype was found a few times. The chain uses TRBV28 and TRBJ2-5, with 14 bases fitting TRBD2. The V gene end was trimmed by 5 bases and the J gene end by 5 bases; junction bases not matched to a gene: 7. In germline, CDR1 is MDHEN, CDR2 SYDVKM. The CDR3 has 16 amino acids. The CDR3 region has the DNA TGTGCCAGCAGTCAGACTAGCGGGAGGGGTTGGGAGACCCAGTACTTC. This sequence encodes CASSQTSGRGWETQYF.

V usage is TRBV12-3 or TRBV12-4 and J usage is TRBJ1-2; D uncertain. Deletions cut 11 bases from V and 4 bases from J, with 32 bases between. This CDR3 is built from 18 residues. The CDR3 region is CAGIPSGVLFPISYGYTF. The DNA of the CDR3 is TGTGCCGGCATCCCTAGCGGGGTCCTGTTCCCCATTAGCTATGGCTACACCTTC.

The gene calls are TRBV7-9 and TRBJ2-5, with no clear D. V shed 5 bases and J shed 11 bases, with 12 bases lying between them. This CDR3 is built from 11 residues. CDR1 SEHNR and CDR2 FQNEAQ come from the germline V gene (reference sequence). The CDR3 loop is CASSPQREQYF. The CDR3 DNA follows: TGTGCCAGCAGCCCCCAGCGAGAGCAGTACTTC. Looking up the rest from reference TRBV7-9 and TRBJ2-5 gives the full variable domain: DTGVSQNPRHKITKRGQNVTFRCDPISEHNRLYWYRQTLGQGPEFLTYFQNEAQLEKSRLLSDRFSAERPKGSFSTLEIQRTEQGDSAMYLCASSPQREQYFGPGTRLLVL.

This clonotype showed up just a few times. The chain employs TRBV4-2 and TRBJ2-1, with D possibly TRBD2 on 5 matching bases. CDR1 is LGHNA, CDR2 YNFKEQ, per germline. Trimming took off 0 bases at V and 12 bases at J, with 12 bases between the two ends. The length of the CDR3 is 13 residues. CDR3 coding DNA: TGTGCCAGCAGCCAAGAGGAGCGGAGTAGGCAGTTCTTC. Translated: CASSQEERSRQFF.

This clonotype was observed a few times. V is TRBV7-3 and J is TRBJ2-5; 8 nucleotides line up with TRBD2. The ends lost 5 bases at V and 5 bases at J; junction bases unmatched: 10. The germline V gene has CDR1 SGHTA and CDR2 FQGTGA. This CDR3 is 15 amino acids long. The CDR3 protein is CASSAGTSGRETQYF. CDR3 sequence (DNA): TGTGCCAGCAGCGCCGGGACTAGTGGGAGGGAGACCCAGTACTTC.

The chain uses TRBV20-1 and TRBJ1-6; tentatively, D is TRBD1 (5 bases). Trimming left V 4 bases short and J 6 bases short, with 13 bases between. CDR1 and CDR2 from the germline V gene are DFQATT and SNEGSKA (reference sequence). This CDR3 is built from 14 residues. Here the CDR3 DNA reads TGCAGTGCTAACCAGGGAGGAGGTAATTCACCCCTCCACTTT. As protein: CSANQGGGNSPLHF.

V and J are TRBV9 and TRBJ2-7, with TRBD2 identical over 8 bases. This CDR3 is 16 amino acids long. With V trimmed by 4 bases and J by 5 bases, 14 bases remained unmatched. Germline V CDR1 and CDR2: SGDLS, YYNGEE. CDR3 sequence (DNA): TGTGCCAGCAGCCCGGCGGGAGGAGCTGCCTACGACGAGCAGTACTTC. Its protein product is CASSPAGGAAYDEQYF. Full variable domain (missing parts from reference TRBV9 and TRBJ2-7): DSGVTQTPKHLITATGQRVTLRCSPRSGDLSVYWYQQSLDQGLQFLIQYYNGEERAKGNILERFSAQQFPDLHSELNLSSLELGDSALYFCASSPAGGAAYDEQYFGPGTRLTVT.

The V and J genes are TRBV20-1 and TRBJ2-7; 11 bases line up with TRBD2. CDR3 length equals 17 residues. Germline V gives CDR1 DFQATT, CDR2 SNEGSKA (reference sequence). J was trimmed by 2 bases and V by 4 bases; bases with no gene match: 13. CDR3 residues: CSATYGTSGSLAYEQYF. DNA for the CDR3: TGCAGTGCTACTTATGGGACTAGCGGATCCCTCGCCTACGAGCAGTACTTC.

The chain carries TRBV20-1 and TRBJ2-3; D not certain. Per the germline V gene, CDR1 is DFQATT and CDR2 is SNEGSKA (reference sequence). The CDR3 has 11 residues. Trimming took off 1 base at V and 4 bases at J, with 3 bases between the two ends. DNA of the CDR3: TGCAGTGCTAGAGTTCCAGATACGCAGTATTTT. It codes for CSARVPDTQYF.

J is TRBJ2-1 and V is TRBV27; 8 bases align to TRBD1. TRBJ2-7 explains the end of the DNA better; the J call may be wrong. CDR1 and CDR2 from the germline V gene are MNHEY and SMNVEV (reference sequence). The CDR3 contains 16 residues. The CDR3 reads CASSPQGDHSYNEQYF. CDR3 nucleotides: TGTGCCAGCAGTCCACAGGGGGACCACTCCTACAATGAGCAGTACTTC.

Notes on this clonotype: A much larger clone differs from this one at a single base, so this may be a read error. The gene calls are TRBV2 and TRBJ2-1, with 12 nucleotides matching TRBD2. This CDR3 region has 15 residues. Trimming at V came to 7 bases and at J to 7 bases, leaving 8 bases not matched to a gene. The germline gives CDR1 SNHLY, CDR2 FYNNEI. The CDR3 here is CASTSSGGARNEQFF. The DNA of the CDR3 is TGTGCCAGCACTTCTAGCGGGGGGGCTCGGAATGAGCAGTTCTTC.

The chain has TRBV28 and TRBJ2-5; TRBD1 is a possible D gene (6 bases). Germline lookup yields CDR1 MDHEN and CDR2 SYDVKM. The CDR3 runs to 18 residues. The ends were cut back, 3 bases at V and 4 bases at J, with 24 bases in the middle. CDR3 region: CASSFKDSVGYIGETQYF. The CDR3 nucleotides are TGTGCCAGCAGTTTCAAGGACAGCGTAGGTTATATTGGAGAGACCCAGTACTTC.

The chain combines TRBV13 with TRBJ1-5; tentative D call: TRBD1 (5 bases). The CDR3 extends over 15 amino acids. Germline V gene data show CDR1 as PRHDT and CDR2 as FYEKMQ (reference sequence). V was trimmed by 6 bases and J by 3 bases, leaving 15 bases between them. In DNA, the CDR3 is TGTGCCAGCAGTATAGGGGCAGATCACAATCAGCCCCAGCATTTT. It is translated as CASSIGADHNQPQHF.

The chain uses TRBV14 and TRBJ2-1, with 7 bases identical to TRBD1. Germline CDR1 is SGHDN and CDR2 is FVKESK. The CDR3 runs to 14 residues. V was pared by 3 bases and J by 12 bases, with 11 bases of the junction left unmatched. In DNA form, the CDR3 reads TGTGCCAGCAGCCAGACCACACAGGGGTTTGGGCAGTTCTTC. Its translation: CASSQTTQGFGQFF.

The rearrangement links TRBV20-1 to TRBJ1-6; a weak D match, TRBD1 (5 bases). The CDR3 length is 16 residues. The germline V gene encodes CDR1 DFQATT and CDR2 SNEGSKA (reference sequence). V dropped 6 bases and J dropped 0 bases, with 15 bases sitting between them. Here the CDR3 reads CSAPGTLSSYNSPLHF. The CDR3 DNA sequence: TGCAGTGCGCCCGGGACTCTAAGCTCCTATAATTCACCCCTCCACTTT.